This T cell receptor beta chain was identified in a study of cytomegalovirus exposure and HLA in healthy donors. General observations from the study: TCR beta chain V- and J-gene trimming was linked, in a later analysis, to a missense variant in DCLRE1C. Most of the TCR beta V segments (in an earlier analysis) were productive either about 87% or about 30% of the time.

PCR amplification relied on 60 Vbeta primers (plus 13 Jbeta primers). Assay: immunoSEQ multiplex PCR; the TCRdb copy retains only in-frame clones and omits some. The data show some 190,000 clones, around three quarters seen once. With regard to this clone: No antigen is known for it.

This CDR3 has 13 amino acids. The germline gives CDR1 MDHEN, CDR2 SYDVKM. V lost 9 bases and J 0 bases, leaving 11 bases between the germline ends. Sequencing input: PBMCs. This receptor was obtained from a woman in her late teens or twenties in good health and CMV-seronegative. V and J are TRBV28 and TRBJ1-1; D call uncertain. The CDR3 DNA is TGTGCCAGTCTCCCAAGAGTGAACACTGAAGCTTTCTTT. Translation gives CASLPRVNTEAFF.